The 5 T cell receptor beta chains reported below all come from one sample, sequenced in a study of blood T cells in healthy people across ages. Using a J-beta primer mix together with a sample-barcoded 5' primer, a second PCR was run for roughly 7 to 12 cycles. One entry per CDR3 protein results from TCRdb running MiXCR on the 5' RACE reads. There are more than 550,000 distinct CDR3 sequences in the sample; 22% occur only once, and approximately 20% lies in the top ten. Sequenced input: blood. Source of these receptors: a man between 65 and 85 years old in good health.

This clonotype was seen many times. This CDR3 reads CASSALRANTGELFF. CDR3 sequence (DNA): TGCGCCAGCAGTGCCTTAAGGGCGAACACCGGGGAGCTGTTTTTT. This chain joins TRBV10-1 and TRBJ2-2, with unresolved D. This CDR3 has 15 amino acids. The V gene's germline CDR1 is WNHNN and CDR2 SYGVQD (reference sequence). The V gene lost 4 bases and the J gene lost 0 bases, with 9 bases spanning the gap.

In its sample, this clonotype was seen many times. The chain combines TRBV7-6 with TRBJ1-2; 10 nucleotides align to TRBD1. The CDR3 runs 15 residues. The V gene's germline CDR1 is SGHVS and CDR2 FNYEAQ. V dropped 1 base and J dropped 7; count of bases not matched to a gene: 6. The CDR3, as DNA: TGTGCCAGCAGCTTAGAACCCGGACAGGGGGGTGGCTACACCTTC. This sequence encodes CASSLEPGQGGGYTF. Full variable domain (remainder filled in from reference TRBV7-6 and TRBJ1-2): GAGVSQSPRYKVTKRGQDVALRCDPISGHVSLYWYRQALGQGPEFLTYFNYEAQQDKSGLPNDRFSAERPEGSISTLTIQRTEQRDSAMYRCASSLEPGQGGGYTFGSGTRLTVV.

This clonotype came up a few times. The rearrangement links TRBV7-3 to TRBJ2-1; the D is unclear. The germline V gene has CDR1 SGHTA and CDR2 FQGTGA. Trimming took off 1 base at V and 6 bases at J, with 13 bases between the two ends. The CDR3 loop spans 15 amino acids. The CDR3, as DNA: TGTGCCAGCAGCTTAATACGAGGCCCGGGCAATGAGCAGTTCTTC. It codes for CASSLIRGPGNEQFF.

This clonotype was seen a few times. V gene TRBV10-3 combines with J gene TRBJ2-4; 9 bases align to TRBD1. Germline V CDR1 and CDR2: ENHRY, SYGVKD. The CDR3 extends over 14 amino acids. The V segment lost 10 bases and the J segment 5 bases; nucleotides outside the gene matches: 9. The chain's CDR3 is CATASGQGENIQYF. Written as DNA, the CDR3 is TGTGCCACCGCCTCGGGACAGGGAGAAAACATTCAGTACTTC.

Many counts were recorded for this clonotype. The chain combines TRBV5-1 with TRBJ2-5; 10 bases map to TRBD2. Looked up from germline, CDR1 is SGHRS and CDR2 is YFSETQ. The CDR3 is 17 amino acids. The trim removed 0 bases at V and 5 bases at J, leaving 10 bases unmatched. The CDR3: CASSLARTSGSGETQYF. The CDR3 nucleotides are TGCGCCAGCAGCTTGGCTAGGACTAGCGGTTCGGGGGAGACCCAGTACTTC.